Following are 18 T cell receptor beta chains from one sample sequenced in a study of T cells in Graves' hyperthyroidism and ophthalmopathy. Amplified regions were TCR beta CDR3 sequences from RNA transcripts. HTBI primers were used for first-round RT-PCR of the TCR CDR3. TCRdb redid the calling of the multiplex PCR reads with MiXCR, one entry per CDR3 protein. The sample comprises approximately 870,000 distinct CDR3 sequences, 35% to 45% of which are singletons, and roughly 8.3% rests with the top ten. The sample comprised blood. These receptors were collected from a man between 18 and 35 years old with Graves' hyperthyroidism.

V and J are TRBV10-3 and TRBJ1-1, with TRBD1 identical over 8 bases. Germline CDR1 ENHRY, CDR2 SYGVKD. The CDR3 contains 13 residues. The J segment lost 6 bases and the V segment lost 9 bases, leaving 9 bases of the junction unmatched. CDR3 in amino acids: CAMAQDRVAEAFF. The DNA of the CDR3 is TGTGCCATGGCGCAGGACAGGGTCGCTGAAGCTTTCTTT.

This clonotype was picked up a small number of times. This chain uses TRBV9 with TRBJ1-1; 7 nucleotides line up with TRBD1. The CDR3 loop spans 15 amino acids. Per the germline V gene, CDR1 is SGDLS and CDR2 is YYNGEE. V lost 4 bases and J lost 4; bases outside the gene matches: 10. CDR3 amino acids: CASSLAQGWSTEAFF. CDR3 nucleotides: TGTGCCAGCAGCTTGGCACAGGGGTGGTCCACTGAAGCTTTCTTT.

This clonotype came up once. This CDR3 is CASSLNHGVAEAFF. CDR3 DNA: TGTGCCAGCAGCTTAAATCACGGCGTCGCTGAAGCTTTCTTT. V usage is TRBV7-9 and J usage is TRBJ1-1; D is undetermined. Germline V gives CDR1 SEHNR, CDR2 FQNEAQ (reference sequence). Trimming removed 2 bases at V and 6 bases at J, with 13 bases between. The CDR3 length is 14 residues. Complete variable domain (other parts from reference TRBV7-9 and TRBJ1-1): DTGVSQNPRHKITKRGQNVTFRCDPISEHNRLYWYRQTLGQGPEFLTYFQNEAQLEKSRLLSDRFSAERPKGSFSTLEIQRTEQGDSAMYLCASSLNHGVAEAFFGQGTRLTVV.

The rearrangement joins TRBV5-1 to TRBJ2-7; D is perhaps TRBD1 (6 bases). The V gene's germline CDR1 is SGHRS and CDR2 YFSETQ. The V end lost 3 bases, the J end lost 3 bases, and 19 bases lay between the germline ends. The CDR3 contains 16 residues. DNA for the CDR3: TGCGCCAGCAGCTACCTTGAGGGACACGGAAGCTACGAGCAGTACTTC. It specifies CASSYLEGHGSYEQYF. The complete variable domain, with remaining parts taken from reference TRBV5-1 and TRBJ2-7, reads KAGVTQTPRYLIKTRGQQVTLSCSPISGHRSVSWYQQTPGQGLQFLFEYFSETQRNKGNFPGRFSGRQFSNSRSEMNVSTLELGDSALYLCASSYLEGHGSYEQYFGPGTRLTVT.

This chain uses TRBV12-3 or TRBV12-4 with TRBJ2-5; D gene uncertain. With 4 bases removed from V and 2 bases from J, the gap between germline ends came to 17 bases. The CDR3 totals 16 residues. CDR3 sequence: CASSYSPRLSQETQYF. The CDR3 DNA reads TGTGCCAGCAGTTACTCGCCCCGGCTATCGCAAGAGACCCAGTACTTC.

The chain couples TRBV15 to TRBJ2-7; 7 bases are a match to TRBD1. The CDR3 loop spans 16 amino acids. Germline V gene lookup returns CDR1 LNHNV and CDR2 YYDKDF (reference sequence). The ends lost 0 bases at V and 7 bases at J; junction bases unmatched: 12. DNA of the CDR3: TGTGCCACCAGCAGAGAAAGGGACAGATACACCGGGGAGCAGTACTTC. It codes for CATSRERDRYTGEQYF. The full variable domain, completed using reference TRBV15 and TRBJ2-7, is DAMVIQNPRYQVTQFGKPVTLSCSQTLNHNVMYWYQQKSSQAPKLLFHYYDKDFNNEADTPDNFQSRRPNTSFCFLDIRSPGLGDTAMYLCATSRERDRYTGEQYFGPGTRLTVT.

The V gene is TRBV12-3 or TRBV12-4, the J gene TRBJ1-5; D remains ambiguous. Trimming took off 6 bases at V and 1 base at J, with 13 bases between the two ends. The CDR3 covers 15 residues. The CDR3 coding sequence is TGTGCCAGCAGCCTCTTGGGAGTGAGCAATCAGCCCCAGCATTTT. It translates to CASSLLGVSNQPQHF.

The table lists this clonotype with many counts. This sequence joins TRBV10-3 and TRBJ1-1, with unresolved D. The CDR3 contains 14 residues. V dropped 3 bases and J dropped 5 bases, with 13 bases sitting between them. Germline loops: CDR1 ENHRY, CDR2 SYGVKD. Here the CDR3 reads CAISESGLGTEAFF. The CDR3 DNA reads TGTGCCATCAGTGAATCGGGGTTGGGTACTGAAGCTTTCTTT.

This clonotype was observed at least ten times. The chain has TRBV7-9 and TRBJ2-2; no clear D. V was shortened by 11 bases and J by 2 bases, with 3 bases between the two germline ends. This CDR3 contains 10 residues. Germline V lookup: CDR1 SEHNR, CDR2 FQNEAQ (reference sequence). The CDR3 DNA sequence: TGTGCCGTAAACACCGGGGAGCTGTTTTTT. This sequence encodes CAVNTGELFF.

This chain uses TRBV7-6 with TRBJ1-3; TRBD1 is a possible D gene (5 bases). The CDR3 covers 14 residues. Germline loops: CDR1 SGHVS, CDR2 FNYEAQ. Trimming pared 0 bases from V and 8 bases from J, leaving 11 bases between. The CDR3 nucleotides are TGTGCCAGCAGCTTAGCCGGGACGGAATACACCATATATTTT. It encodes CASSLAGTEYTIYF.

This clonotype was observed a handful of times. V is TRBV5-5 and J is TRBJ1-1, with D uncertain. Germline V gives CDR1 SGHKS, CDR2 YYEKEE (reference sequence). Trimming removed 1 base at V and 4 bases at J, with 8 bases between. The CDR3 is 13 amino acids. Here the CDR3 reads CASSLYPLTEAFF. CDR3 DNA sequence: TGTGCCAGCAGCTTGTATCCACTCACTGAAGCTTTCTTT.

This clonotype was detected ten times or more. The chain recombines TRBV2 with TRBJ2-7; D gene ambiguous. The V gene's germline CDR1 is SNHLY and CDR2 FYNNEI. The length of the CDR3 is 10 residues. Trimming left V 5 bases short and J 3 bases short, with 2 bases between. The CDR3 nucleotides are TGTGCCAGCAGTTACTACGAGCAGTACTTC. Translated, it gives CASSYYEQYF.

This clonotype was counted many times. The CDR3 nucleotides are TGTGCCATCAGTGACAGGGCAAATGAAAAACTGTTTTTT. This gives the protein CAISDRANEKLFF. The chain combines TRBV10-3 with TRBJ1-4; D is possibly TRBD1 (5 bases). The CDR3 runs 13 residues. V was trimmed by 3 bases and J by 5 bases, leaving 7 bases between them. Germline loops: CDR1 ENHRY, CDR2 SYGVKD.

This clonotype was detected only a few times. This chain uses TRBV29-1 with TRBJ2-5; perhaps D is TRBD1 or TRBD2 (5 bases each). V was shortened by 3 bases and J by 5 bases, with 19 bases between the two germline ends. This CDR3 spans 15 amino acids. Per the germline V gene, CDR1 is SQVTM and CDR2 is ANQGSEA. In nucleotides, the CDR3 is TGCAGCGTTGAGGTTGGGACCCGGGTGGGGGAGACCCAGTACTTC. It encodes CSVEVGTRVGETQYF.

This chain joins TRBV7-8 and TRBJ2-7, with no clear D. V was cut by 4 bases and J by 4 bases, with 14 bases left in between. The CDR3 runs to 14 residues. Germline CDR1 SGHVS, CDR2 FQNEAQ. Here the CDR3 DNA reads TGTGCCAGCAGCTCCTCGGGTCAGCATTACGAGCAGTACTTC. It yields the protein CASSSSGQHYEQYF.

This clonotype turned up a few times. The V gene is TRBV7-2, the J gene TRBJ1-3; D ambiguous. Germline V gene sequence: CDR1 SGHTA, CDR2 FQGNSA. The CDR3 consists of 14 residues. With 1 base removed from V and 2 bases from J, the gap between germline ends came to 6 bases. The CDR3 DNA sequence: TGTGCCAGCAGCTTAGAGAGGACTGGAAACACCATATATTTT. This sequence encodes CASSLERTGNTIYF.

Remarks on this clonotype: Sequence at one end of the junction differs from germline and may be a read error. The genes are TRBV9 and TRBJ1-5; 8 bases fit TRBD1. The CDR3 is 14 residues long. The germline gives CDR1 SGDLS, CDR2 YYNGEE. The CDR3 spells CASSVHRGDQPQHF. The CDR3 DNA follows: TGTGCCAGCAGCGTACACAGGGGGGATCAACCCCAGCATTTT.

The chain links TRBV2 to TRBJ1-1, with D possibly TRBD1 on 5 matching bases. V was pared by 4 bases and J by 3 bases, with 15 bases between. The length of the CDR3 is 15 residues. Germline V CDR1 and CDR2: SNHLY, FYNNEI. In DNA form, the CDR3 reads TGTGCCAGCAGTGGTCTAGCAGGGTTCGACACTGAAGCTTTCTTT. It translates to CASSGLAGFDTEAFF.